The sequence of this TCR beta chain was determined in a study of CXCR3-negative and CXCR3-positive naive CD8 T cells. Study-wide context: Overall TRB read output was roughly 130 million, and each library contained about 1.5 +/- 0.3 million reads. Whole-study results and caveats: After cryopreservation, CXCR3 expression dropped partially; most assays used fresh PBMCs. Whereas memory cells differed, naive CXCR3-negative and CXCR3-positive cells shared similar TRBV-TRBJ usage. Both of the naive subsets showed about the same high diversity, but memory CD8+ cells had much less.

The CDR3 contains 15 residues. Carrying UMI labels, the TRB cDNA libraries were prepared through 5' RACE. One entry per CDR3 protein, without DNA, is what TCRdb gives after re-calling the 5' RACE reads. The sample table includes 45,000 to 70,000 distinct CDR3 sequences. A remark on this clonotype: Its antigen is still unknown.

The receptor's source is a human donor in good health. Some clones in this sample may be carry-over from other donors' samples. The sequenced material came from memory CD8+ T cells from blood. The V gene is TRBV12-3 or TRBV12-4, the J gene TRBJ1-1; TCRdb names TRBD1, which stays unverified in the absence of DNA. The CDR3 reads CASSHHGGKNTEAFF.